This T cell receptor beta chain was observed in a study of identical twins. Every one of the donors was a healthy Caucasian. TCRdb re-analysed the 5' RACE reads in MiXCR, keeping a single row per CDR3 protein. The sample yields about 530,000 distinct CDR3 sequences, around 22% seen once. Study outcomes and limitations: Weaker excess twin sharing was observed in beta out-of-frame sequences.

This clonotype was seen a few times. The antigen remains undetermined. CDR3 size: 14 residues. CDR1 DFQATT and CDR2 SNEGSKA come from the germline V gene (reference sequence). V was cut by 0 bases and J by 2 bases, with 9 bases left in between. The data also belong to a second study, concerning yellow fever vaccine responses in identical twins.

The genes are TRBV20-1 and TRBJ2-3; D remains ambiguous. Specimen: CD4+ T cells sorted from blood. This receptor was taken from a woman under 30 in good health. CDR3 sequence reads: CSARDPLLTDTQYF. In DNA, the CDR3 is TGCAGTGCTAGAGATCCACTTCTCACAGATACGCAGTATTTT.